This note documents a single T cell receptor (beta chain) sequence. Its antigen is currently unknown. It was with unique molecular identifiers that the TCRbeta library was prepared. TCRdb re-called the PCR reads through MiXCR, storing one row per CDR3 protein. This table holds roughly 670,000 distinct CDR3 sequences, 10% to 15% found once. These data belong to a study of T-cell reconstitution after alpha-beta-depleted transplantation in children. General observations from the study: Some patients' high day-60 TCRbeta diversity was traced to surviving recipient T cells and thymic progenitors. Reportedly, only several hundred clones from non-depleted graft cells drove alpha-beta T-cell counts at about two months.

This TCR came from a girl aged 2-15 years with congenital amegakaryocytic thrombocytopenia, due to receive a stem cell transplant. Here the sequenced sample was PBMCs, taken before TCRalphabeta/CD19-depleted stem cell transplant.

CDR3 amino acids: CASSLALAGVLNEQFF. In DNA form, the CDR3 reads TGCGCCAGCAGCTTGGCCCTAGCGGGAGTGTTGAATGAGCAGTTCTTC. The chain uses TRBV5-1 and TRBJ2-1; 10 nucleotides agree with TRBD2. V was pared by 0 bases and J by 7 bases, with 7 bases of the junction left unmatched. This CDR3 has 16 residues. The germline V gene encodes CDR1 SGHRS and CDR2 YFSETQ.